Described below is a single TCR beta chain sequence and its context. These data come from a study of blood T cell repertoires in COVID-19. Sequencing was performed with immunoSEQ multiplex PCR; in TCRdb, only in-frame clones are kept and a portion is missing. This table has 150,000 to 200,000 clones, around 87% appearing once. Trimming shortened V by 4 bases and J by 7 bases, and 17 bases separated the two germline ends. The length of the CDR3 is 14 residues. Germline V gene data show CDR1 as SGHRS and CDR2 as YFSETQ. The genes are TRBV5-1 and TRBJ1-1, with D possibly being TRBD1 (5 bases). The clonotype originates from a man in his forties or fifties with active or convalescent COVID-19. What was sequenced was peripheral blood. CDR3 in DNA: TGCGCCAGCAGCCCGACCACAGGTAAGGGTGAAGCTTTCTTT. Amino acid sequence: CASSPTTGKGEAFF. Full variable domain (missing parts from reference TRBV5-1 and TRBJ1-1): KAGVTQTPRYLIKTRGQQVTLSCSPISGHRSVSWYQQTPGQGLQFLFEYFSETQRNKGNFPGRFSGRQFSNSRSEMNVSTLELGDSALYLCASSPTTGKGEAFFGQGTRLTVV.